Reported below is one TCR beta chain. This sample is part of a study of blood T cell repertoires in COVID-19. About the research overall: Sites in the United States, Italy and Spain provided acute and convalescent COVID-19 samples. The analysed material was cDNA or gDNA that came from T cells, B-cell-depleted T cells, or PBMCs.

Produced via immunoSEQ multiplex PCR; TCRdb's table is partial and in-frame only. The sample includes under 200,000 clones, more than 70% of them seen just once. Sequenced input: peripheral blood. This receptor was obtained from a man aged 18-30 years with active or convalescent COVID-19.

The CDR3 DNA reads as TGTGCCACCAGCGTGCTGCCGGGACAGTCCTACGAGCAGTACTTC. Amino acids: CATSVLPGQSYEQYF. This rearrangement joins TRBV15 to TRBJ2-7, with 7 bases that match TRBD1. With 5 bases clipped from V and 1 base from J, the junction kept 8 bases outside the gene matches. This CDR3 comprises 15 residues. The germline V gene encodes CDR1 LNHNV and CDR2 YYDKDF (reference sequence).